Listed below are T cell receptor beta chains from one sample, sequenced in a study of blood T cell repertoires in COVID-19. Generated by immunoSEQ multiplex PCR, the TCRdb table keeps only in-frame clones and is missing some. The top ten clones hold roughly 4.2% of a sample with around 100,000 clones, approximately 92% of them seen once. Material for sequencing was peripheral blood. The source is a man aged 18 to 29 with acute or convalescent COVID-19. CDR3s leave out the opening cysteine and the closing phenylalanine or tryptophan.

V gene	CDR3 protein
TRBV7-6	ASSLLIAPSYEQY
TRBV29-1	SVIPRAGLSYEQY
TRBV14	ASSPGTGVYEQY
TRBV7-9	ASSQGRANEKLF
TRBV9	ASSVVNSGETQY
TRBV24-1	ATSDPRGSQETQY
TRBV29-1	SVESPDQGSGNTIY
TRBV5-1	ASSFGQGIEKLF
TRBV19	ASTIVSGANEKLF
TRBV6-6	ASRGTDGIGEKLF
TRBV11-2	ASSRLQGNNEQF
TRBV6-1	ASSGDPGQGNEKLF
TRBV27	ASSFGTEQGSSYNEQF
TRBV6-1	ASSDQLEQF
TRBV7-9	ASSPGSSFNSPLH
TRBV7-9	ASSPEGTAKPHDYGYT